This is a list of T cell receptor beta chains from one sample in a study of cytomegalovirus exposure and HLA in healthy donors. Sequencing was performed with immunoSEQ multiplex PCR; in TCRdb, only in-frame clones are kept and a portion is missing. The sample has roughly 190,000 clones, roughly 80% seen once. The sequenced sample consisted of PBMCs. These receptors all stem from a man between 40 and 49 years old in good health and CMV-seropositive. CDR3s include the opening cysteine and the closing phenylalanine or tryptophan. A D gene is named only where the DNA matches it firmly. A row's size may be missing; if present it is once, few, many or a size class.

clone_size	v_call	d_call	j_call	cdr3_nt	cdr3_aa
.	TRBV28	.	TRBJ2-7	TGTGCCAGCAGAACAGGGTCCTACGAGCAGTACTTC	CASRTGSYEQYF
.	TRBV2	TRBD1	TRBJ2-7	TGTGCCAGCAGCTACCGGACAGGGCTGAGAGAGCAGTACTTC	CASSYRTGLREQYF
once	TRBV10-2	.	TRBJ2-4	TGCGCCAGCAGTGAAGCAAGCCGAAACATTCAGTACTTC	CASSEASRNIQYF
.	TRBV7-9	TRBD2	TRBJ2-2	TGTGCCAGCAGCTTAGGGCTAGCGGAGAACACCGGGGAGCTGTTTTTT	CASSLGLAENTGELFF
.	TRBV5-1	.	TRBJ2-5	TGCGCCAGCAGCGCGGGGACAGACCTGGGGGAGACCCAGTACTTC	CASSAGTDLGETQYF
.	TRBV10-1	TRBD2	TRBJ2-1	TGCGCCAGCAGACCGGGACTAGCGGGGGATGAGCAGTTCTTC	CASRPGLAGDEQFF
.	TRBV2	.	TRBJ2-7	TGTGCCAGCACCAGTCTCCTCGAGCAGTACTTC	CASTSLLEQYF
.	TRBV15	.	TRBJ1-5	TGTGCCACCAGCAGAGATTGGGTTGTGGGGCTTTACAGGGCCCCATATAGCAATCAGCCCCAGCATTTT	CATSRDWVVGLYRAPYSNQPQHF
.	TRBV5-5	.	TRBJ1-2	TGTGCCAGCAGCTTGGAAACAGGGAACTATGGCTACACCTTC	CASSLETGNYGYTF
.	TRBV6-6	TRBD2	TRBJ2-1	TGTGCCAGCAGCCGGACTAGTCAGACCTACAATGAGCAGTTCTTC	CASSRTSQTYNEQFF
once	TRBV19	.	TRBJ2-7	TGTGCCAGTAGTCTGAGGGCGGATTCTTTATACTTC	CASSLRADSLYF
.	TRBV28	.	TRBJ2-5	TGTGCCAGTAACGAGAAGGGGGTGTTGGAGACCCAGTACTTC	CASNEKGVLETQYF
.	TRBV20-1	TRBD1	TRBJ2-7	TGCAGTGCAAAGACAGGGAACGAGCAGTACTTC	CSAKTGNEQYF
.	TRBV6-5	.	TRBJ1-5	TGTGCCAGCAGTCCCCTAAAAGACAATCAGCCCCAGCATTTT	CASSPLKDNQPQHF
few	TRBV10-3	TRBD1	TRBJ2-7	TGTGCCGCCCAGGGACAGGGTAGCTACGAGCAGTACTTC	CAAQGQGSYEQYF
.	TRBV4-2	TRBD2	TRBJ2-1	TGTGCCAGCAGCCAAGAGTTTAGGGGGGGCGGGAGGGCCCCCTACAATGAGCAGTTCTTC	CASSQEFRGGGRAPYNEQFF
.	TRBV7-9	TRBD1	TRBJ1-1	TGTGCCAGCAGCTCACGGACAGGGGAAGCTTTCTTT	CASSSRTGEAFF
once	TRBV5-1	TRBD1	TRBJ1-4	TGCGCCAGCAGCTTCGGACAGGACGATGAAAAACTGTTTTTT	CASSFGQDDEKLFF
.	TRBV5-1	.	TRBJ2-1	TGCGCCAGCAGCCGAGGGGGAGTATACAATGAGCAGTTCTTC	CASSRGGVYNEQFF
once	TRBV28	TRBD1	TRBJ2-7	TGTGCCAGCAGTTTAGAGGGGGCGATCGACGAGCAGTACTTC	CASSLEGAIDEQYF
.	TRBV10-1	.	TRBJ2-3	TGCGCCAGCAGTGAGTCGAGGCCCCGGAACGAAGATACGCAGTATTTT	CASSESRPRNEDTQYF
.	TRBV2	TRBD2	TRBJ2-5	TGTGCCAGCGCTAGCGGGGGGGCCGGAGAGACCCAGTACTTC	CASASGGAGETQYF